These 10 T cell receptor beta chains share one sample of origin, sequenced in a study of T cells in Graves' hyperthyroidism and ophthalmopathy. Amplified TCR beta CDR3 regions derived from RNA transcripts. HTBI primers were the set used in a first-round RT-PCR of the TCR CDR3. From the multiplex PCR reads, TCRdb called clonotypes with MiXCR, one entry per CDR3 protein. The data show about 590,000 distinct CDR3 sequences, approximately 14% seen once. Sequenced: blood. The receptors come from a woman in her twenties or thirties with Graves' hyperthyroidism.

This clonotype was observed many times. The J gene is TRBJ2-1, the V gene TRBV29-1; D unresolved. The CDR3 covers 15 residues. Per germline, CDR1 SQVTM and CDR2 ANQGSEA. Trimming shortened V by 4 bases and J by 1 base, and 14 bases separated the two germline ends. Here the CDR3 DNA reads TGCAGCGTTGGGGAAGTTGGAGTGTCCTACAATGAGCAGTTCTTC. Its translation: CSVGEVGVSYNEQFF.

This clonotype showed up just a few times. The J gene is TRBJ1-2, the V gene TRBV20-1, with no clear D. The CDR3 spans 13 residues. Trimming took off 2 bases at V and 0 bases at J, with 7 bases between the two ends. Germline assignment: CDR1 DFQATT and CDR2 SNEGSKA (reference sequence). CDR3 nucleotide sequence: TGCAGTGCTAGACACACAGCTAACTATGGCTACACCTTC. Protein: CSARHTANYGYTF.

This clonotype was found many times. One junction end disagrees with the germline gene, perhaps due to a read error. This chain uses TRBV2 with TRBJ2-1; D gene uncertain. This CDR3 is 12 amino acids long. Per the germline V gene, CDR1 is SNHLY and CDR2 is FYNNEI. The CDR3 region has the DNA TGTGCCAGAAGTGACGGCTACAATGAGCAGTTCTTC. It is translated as CARSDGYNEQFF.

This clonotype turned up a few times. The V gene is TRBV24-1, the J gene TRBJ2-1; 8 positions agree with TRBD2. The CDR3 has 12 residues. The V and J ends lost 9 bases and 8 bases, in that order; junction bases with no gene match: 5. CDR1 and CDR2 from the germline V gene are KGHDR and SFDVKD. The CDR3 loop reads CATQILADEQFF. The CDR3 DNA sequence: TGTGCCACCCAGATACTAGCGGATGAGCAGTTCTTC.

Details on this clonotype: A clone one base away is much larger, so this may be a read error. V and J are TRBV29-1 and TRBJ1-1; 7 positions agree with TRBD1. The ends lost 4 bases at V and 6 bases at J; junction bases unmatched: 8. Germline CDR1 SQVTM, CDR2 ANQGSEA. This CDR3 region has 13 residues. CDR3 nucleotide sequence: TGCAGCGTTGTGGGGACAGAGATTGCTGAAGCTTTCTTT. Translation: CSVVGTEIAEAFF.

CDR3 region: CAISVRALNTEAFF. CDR3 DNA sequence: TGTGCCATCAGTGTTAGGGCTTTGAACACTGAAGCTTTCTTT. The chain has TRBV10-3 and TRBJ1-1, with D unclear. V shed 4 bases and J shed 0 bases, with 9 bases lying between them. Germline V gene sequence: CDR1 ENHRY, CDR2 SYGVKD. The CDR3 length is 14 residues.

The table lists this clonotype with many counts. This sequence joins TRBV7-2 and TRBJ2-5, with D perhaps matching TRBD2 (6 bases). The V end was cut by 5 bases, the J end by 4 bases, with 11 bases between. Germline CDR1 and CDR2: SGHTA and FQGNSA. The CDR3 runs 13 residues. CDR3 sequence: CASSKQAGETQYF. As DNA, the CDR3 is TGTGCCAGCAGCAAACAAGCGGGAGAGACCCAGTACTTC.

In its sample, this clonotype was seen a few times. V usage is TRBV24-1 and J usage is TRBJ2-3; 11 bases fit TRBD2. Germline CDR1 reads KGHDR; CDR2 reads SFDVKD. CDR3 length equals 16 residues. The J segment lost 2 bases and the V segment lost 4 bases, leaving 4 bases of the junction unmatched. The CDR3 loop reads CATSDRTSGPTDTQYF. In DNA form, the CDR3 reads TGTGCCACCAGTGACCGGACTAGCGGGCCCACAGATACGCAGTATTTT.

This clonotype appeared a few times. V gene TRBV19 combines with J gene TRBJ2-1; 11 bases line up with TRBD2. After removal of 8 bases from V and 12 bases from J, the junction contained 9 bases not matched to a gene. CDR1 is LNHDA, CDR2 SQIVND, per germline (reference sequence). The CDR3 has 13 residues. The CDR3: CASGIAGGPTQFF. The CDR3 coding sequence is TGTGCCAGTGGGATAGCGGGAGGGCCCACGCAGTTCTTC. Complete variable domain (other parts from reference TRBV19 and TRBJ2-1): DGGITQSPKYLFRKEGQNVTLSCEQNLNHDAMYWYRQDPGQGLRLIYYSQIVNDFQKGDIAEGYSVSREKKESFPLTVTSAQKNPTAFYLCASGIAGGPTQFFGPGTRLTVL.

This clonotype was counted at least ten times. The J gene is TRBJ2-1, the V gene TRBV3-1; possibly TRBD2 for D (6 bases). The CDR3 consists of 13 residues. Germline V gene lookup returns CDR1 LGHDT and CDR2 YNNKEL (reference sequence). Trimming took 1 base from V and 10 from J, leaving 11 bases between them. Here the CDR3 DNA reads TGTGCCAGCAGCCAAGTGGAGGCGGGGGAGCAGTTCTTC. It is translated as CASSQVEAGEQFF.